The T cell receptor (beta chain) under discussion was sequenced for a study of blood T cell repertoires in COVID-19. Study-level information: Spain, Italy and the United States supplied samples that represented acute and convalescent COVID-19. Sample material is recorded as cDNA or gDNA derived from T cells, B-cell-depleted T cells, or PBMCs.

J was trimmed by 3 bases and V by 5 bases; bases with no gene match: 3. The CDR3 runs to 13 residues. In the authors' workflow: Reference gene primer amplification yielded estimated nucleated cell counts. Assay: immunoSEQ multiplex PCR; the TCRdb copy retains only in-frame clones and omits some. V, J and clone size are taken as reported in that table, and D and trimming were inferred from the DNA itself. The sample contains 150,000 or so clones, 82% of which appear only once. V gene TRBV12-3 or TRBV12-4 combines with J gene TRBJ1-2; 7 nucleotides line up with TRBD1. This receptor was obtained from a woman aged 70-85 years with acute or convalescent COVID-19. Material: peripheral blood. Written as DNA, the CDR3 is TGTGCCAGCAGTCCCCAGGGGGACTATGGCTACACCTTC. Amino acid sequence: CASSPQGDYGYTF.